Listed here is a single TCR beta chain. The target antigen is unknown. Germline V gene sequence: CDR1 SGDLS, CDR2 YYNGEE. The CDR3 loop spans 12 amino acids. Trimming removed 0 bases from V and 7 bases from J, with 5 bases in between. The TCR beta cDNA libraries contained unique molecular identifiers. Via MiXCR, TCRdb re-called the PCR reads, giving one row per CDR3 protein. The table lists hundreds of thousands of distinct CDR3 sequences, roughly 46% of them singletons, with about 12% in the top ten. This sample was included in a study of post-analysis software for immune sequencing data. Study in general: The patients showed relapsing-remitting, secondary progressive and progressive-relapsing multiple sclerosis courses. Study findings and constraints: Compared against controls, patients with multiple sclerosis displayed significantly lower normalized Chao1 diversity. Four to six TRBV segments (TRBV5-6, TRBV5-1 and TRBV20-1 among them) occurred more frequently in patients than in controls. F measure clustering grouped samples strongly by preparation batch.

This receptor was taken from a girl aged 10-17 years with multiple sclerosis. The V and J genes are TRBV9 and TRBJ2-1; D ambiguous. The specimen was blood. The CDR3, as DNA: TGTGCCAGCAGCGTAGGTCCGAATGAGCAGTTCTTC. This translates into CASSVGPNEQFF.